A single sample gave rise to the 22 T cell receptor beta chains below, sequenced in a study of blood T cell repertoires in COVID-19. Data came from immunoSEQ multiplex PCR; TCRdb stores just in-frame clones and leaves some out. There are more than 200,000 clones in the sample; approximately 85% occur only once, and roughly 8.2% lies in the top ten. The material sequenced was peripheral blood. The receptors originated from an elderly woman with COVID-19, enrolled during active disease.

The CDR3 bases are TGTGCCAGCAGTCTAGACGGAGCCCTACAAGAGCAGTACTTC. It encodes CASSLDGALQEQYF. The chain employs TRBV7-9 and TRBJ2-7; the D is unclear. Germline values: CDR1 SEHNR, CDR2 FQNEAQ (reference sequence). The CDR3 runs 14 residues. V lost 6 bases to trimming and J lost 7 bases, with 19 bases between them.

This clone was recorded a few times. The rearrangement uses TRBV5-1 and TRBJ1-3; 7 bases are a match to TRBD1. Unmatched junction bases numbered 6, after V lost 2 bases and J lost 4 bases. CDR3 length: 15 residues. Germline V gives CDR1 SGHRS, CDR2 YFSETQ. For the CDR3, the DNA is TGCGCCAGCAGCTTCGGGACAGCGCAAGGAAACACCATATATTTT. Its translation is CASSFGTAQGNTIYF.

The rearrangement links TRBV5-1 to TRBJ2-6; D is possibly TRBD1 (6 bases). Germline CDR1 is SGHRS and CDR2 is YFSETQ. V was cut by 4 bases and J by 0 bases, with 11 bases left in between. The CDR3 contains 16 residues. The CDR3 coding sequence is TGCGCCAGCAGCCGGACAGACCTCTCTGGGGCCAACGTCCTGACTTTC. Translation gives CASSRTDLSGANVLTF.

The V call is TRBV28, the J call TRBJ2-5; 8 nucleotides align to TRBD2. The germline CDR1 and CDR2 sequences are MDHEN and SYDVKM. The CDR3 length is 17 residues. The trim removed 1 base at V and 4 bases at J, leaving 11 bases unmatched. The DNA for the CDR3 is TGTGCCAGCAGTTTATACGGGGGGGGTTATATAAGAGAGACCCAGTACTTC. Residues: CASSLYGGGYIRETQYF.

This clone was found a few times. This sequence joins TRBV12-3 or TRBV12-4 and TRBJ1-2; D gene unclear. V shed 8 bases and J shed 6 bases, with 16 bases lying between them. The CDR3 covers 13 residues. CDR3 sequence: CASLGARSDGYTF. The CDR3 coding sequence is TGTGCCAGCCTAGGAGCCCGTTCGGATGGCTACACCTTC.

Here the CDR3 DNA reads TGTGCCAGCAGCCCCGACATGCTACCCCAGCATTTT. Translation gives CASSPDMLPQHF. The chain has TRBV6-6 and TRBJ1-5; D not certain. V shed 6 bases and J shed 10 bases, with 13 bases lying between them. Germline V lookup: CDR1 MNHNY, CDR2 SVGAGI (reference sequence). This CDR3 region has 12 residues.

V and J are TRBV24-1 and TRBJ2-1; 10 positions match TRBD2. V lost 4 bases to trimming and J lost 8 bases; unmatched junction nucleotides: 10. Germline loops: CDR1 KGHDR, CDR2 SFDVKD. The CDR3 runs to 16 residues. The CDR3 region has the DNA TGTGCCACCAGTGACCCAGCGGGAGGGGGTTTCCATGAGCAGTTCTTC. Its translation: CATSDPAGGGFHEQFF.

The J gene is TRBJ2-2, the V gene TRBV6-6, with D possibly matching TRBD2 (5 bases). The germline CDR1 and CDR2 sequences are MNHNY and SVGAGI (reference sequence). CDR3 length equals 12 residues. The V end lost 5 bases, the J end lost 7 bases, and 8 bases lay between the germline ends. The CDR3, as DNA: TGTGCCAGCAGTGGAGGTAACGGGGAGCTGTTTTTT. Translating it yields CASSGGNGELFF.

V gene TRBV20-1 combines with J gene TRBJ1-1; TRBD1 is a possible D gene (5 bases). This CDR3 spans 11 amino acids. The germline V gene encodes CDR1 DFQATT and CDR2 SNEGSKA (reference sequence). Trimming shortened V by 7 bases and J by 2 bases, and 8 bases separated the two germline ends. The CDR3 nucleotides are TGCAGTGGACAGTTAAACACTGAAGCTTTCTTT. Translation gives CSGQLNTEAFF.

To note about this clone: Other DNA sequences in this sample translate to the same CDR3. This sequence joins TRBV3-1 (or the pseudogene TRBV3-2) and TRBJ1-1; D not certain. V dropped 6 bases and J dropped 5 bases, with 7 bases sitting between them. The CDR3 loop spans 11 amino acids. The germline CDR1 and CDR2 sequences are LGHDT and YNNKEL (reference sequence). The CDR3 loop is CASSRGTEAFF. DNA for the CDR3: TGTGCCAGCAGTCGAGGGACTGAAGCTTTCTTT.

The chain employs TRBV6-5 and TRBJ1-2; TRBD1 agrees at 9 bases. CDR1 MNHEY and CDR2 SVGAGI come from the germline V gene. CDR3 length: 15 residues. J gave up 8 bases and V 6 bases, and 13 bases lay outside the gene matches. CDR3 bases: TGTGCCAGCAGCCCCAAGGGACAGGGTAATAGCGGCTACACCTTC. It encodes CASSPKGQGNSGYTF.

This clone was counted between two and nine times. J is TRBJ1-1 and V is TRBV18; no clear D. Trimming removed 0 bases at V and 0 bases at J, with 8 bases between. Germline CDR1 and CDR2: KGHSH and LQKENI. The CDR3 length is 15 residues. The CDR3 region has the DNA TGTGCCAGCTCACCACCGCCAGGCTTGAACACTGAAGCTTTCTTT. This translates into CASSPPPGLNTEAFF. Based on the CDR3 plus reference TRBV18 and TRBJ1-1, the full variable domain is NAGVMQNPRHLVRRRGQEARLRCSPMKGHSHVYWYRQLPEEGLKFMVYLQKENIIDESGMPKERFSAEFPKEGPSILRIQQVVRGDSAAYFCASSPPPGLNTEAFFGQGTRLTVV.

In nucleotides, the CDR3 is TGTGCCAGCAGTTGGGGACAGGGGAGACCTGAAGCTTTCTTT. The encoded protein is CASSWGQGRPEAFF. V and J are TRBV2 and TRBJ1-1; 10 nucleotides align to TRBD1. Trimming took 5 bases from V and 6 from J; bases not matched to a gene: 6. The CDR3 is 14 residues long. CDR1 and CDR2 (germline): SNHLY, FYNNEI.

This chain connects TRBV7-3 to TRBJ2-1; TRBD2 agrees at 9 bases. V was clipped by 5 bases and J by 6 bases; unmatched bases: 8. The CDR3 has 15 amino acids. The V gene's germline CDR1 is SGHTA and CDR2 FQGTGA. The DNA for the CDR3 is TGTGCCAGCAGCCGTAGCGGGGGCCTGATCAATGAGCAGTTCTTC. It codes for CASSRSGGLINEQFF. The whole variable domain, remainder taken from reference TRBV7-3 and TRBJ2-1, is GAGVSQTPSNKVTEKGKYVELRCDPISGHTALYWYRQSLGQGPEFLIYFQGTGAADDSGLPNDRFFAVRPEGSVSTLKIQRTERGDSAVYLCASSRSGGLINEQFFGPGTRLTVL.

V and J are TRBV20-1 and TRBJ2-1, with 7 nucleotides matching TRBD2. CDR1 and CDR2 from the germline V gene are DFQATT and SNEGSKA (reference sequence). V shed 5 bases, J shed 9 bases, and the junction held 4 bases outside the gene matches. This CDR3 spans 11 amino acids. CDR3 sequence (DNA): TGCAGTGCTTCCGGGACTACTGAGCAGTTCTTC. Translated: CSASGTTEQFF.

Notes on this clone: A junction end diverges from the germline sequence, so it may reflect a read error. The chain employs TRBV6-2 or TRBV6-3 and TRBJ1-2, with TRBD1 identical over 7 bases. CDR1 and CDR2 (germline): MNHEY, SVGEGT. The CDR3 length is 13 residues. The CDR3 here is CASSDSTGYGYTF. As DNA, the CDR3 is TGTGCCAGCAGTGACTCGACAGGGTATGGCTACACCTTC.

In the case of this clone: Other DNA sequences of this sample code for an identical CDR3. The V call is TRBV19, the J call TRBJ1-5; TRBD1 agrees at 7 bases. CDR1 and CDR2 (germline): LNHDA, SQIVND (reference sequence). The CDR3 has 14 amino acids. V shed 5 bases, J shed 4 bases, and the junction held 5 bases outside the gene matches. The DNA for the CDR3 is TGTGCCAGTAGTCTGTCAGGGGGGAATCAGCCCCAGCATTTT. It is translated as CASSLSGGNQPQHF.

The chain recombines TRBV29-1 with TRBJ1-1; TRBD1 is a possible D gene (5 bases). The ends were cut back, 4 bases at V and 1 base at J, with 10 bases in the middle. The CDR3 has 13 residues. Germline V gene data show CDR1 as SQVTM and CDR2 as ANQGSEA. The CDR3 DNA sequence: TGCAGCGTTGCTAGGGGTCCGAACACTGAAGCTTTCTTT. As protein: CSVARGPNTEAFF.

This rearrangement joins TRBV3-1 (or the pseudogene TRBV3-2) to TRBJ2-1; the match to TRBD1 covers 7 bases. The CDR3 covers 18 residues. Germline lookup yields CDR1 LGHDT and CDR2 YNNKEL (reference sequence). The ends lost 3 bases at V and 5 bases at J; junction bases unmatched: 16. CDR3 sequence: CASSQKWKFSTGDNEQFF. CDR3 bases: TGTGCCAGCAGCCAGAAGTGGAAGTTTTCTACAGGGGACAATGAGCAGTTCTTC.

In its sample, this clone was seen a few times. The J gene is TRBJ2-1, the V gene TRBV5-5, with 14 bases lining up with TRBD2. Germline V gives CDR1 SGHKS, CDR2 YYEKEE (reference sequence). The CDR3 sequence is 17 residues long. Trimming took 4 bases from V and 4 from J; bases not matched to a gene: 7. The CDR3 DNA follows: TGTGCCAGCAGCCTTGTGTGGACTAGCGGGAGGTACAATGAGCAGTTCTTC. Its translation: CASSLVWTSGRYNEQFF.

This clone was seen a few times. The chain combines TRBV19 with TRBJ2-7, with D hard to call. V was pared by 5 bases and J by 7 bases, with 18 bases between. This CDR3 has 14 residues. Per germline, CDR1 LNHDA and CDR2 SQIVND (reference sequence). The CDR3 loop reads CASSGISPSEEQYF. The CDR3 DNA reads TGTGCCAGTAGTGGAATATCCCCCTCGGAGGAGCAGTACTTC.

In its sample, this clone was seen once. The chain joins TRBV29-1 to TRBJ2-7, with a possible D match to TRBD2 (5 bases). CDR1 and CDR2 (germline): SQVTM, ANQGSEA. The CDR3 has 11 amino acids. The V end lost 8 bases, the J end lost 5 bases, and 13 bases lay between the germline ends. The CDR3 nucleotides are TGCAGCATTAGCGTGGATCACGAGCAGTACTTC. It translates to CSISVDHEQYF.